A single sample gave rise to the 18 T cell receptor beta chains below, sequenced in a study of blood T cell repertoires in COVID-19. Measured with immunoSEQ multiplex PCR; TCRdb has only the in-frame clones, and not every one. The sample holds about 390,000 clones, approximately 87% seen once. The specimen was peripheral blood. The source of these receptors is a woman aged 55-75 years with COVID-19, enrolled during active disease.

The chain employs TRBV5-5 and TRBJ1-2, with D perhaps matching TRBD1 (6 bases). The ends were cut back, 6 bases at V and 2 bases at J, with 26 bases in the middle. This CDR3 is built from 18 residues. Germline V gene data show CDR1 as SGHKS and CDR2 as YYEKEE (reference sequence). The CDR3 spells CASTPGETGSPINYGYTF. CDR3 in DNA: TGTGCCAGCACCCCAGGGGAAACGGGATCTCCGATCAACTATGGCTACACCTTC.

This chain links TRBV11-2 with TRBJ1-1; no clear D. Germline assignment: CDR1 SGHAT and CDR2 FQNNGV. Trimming took off 5 bases at V and 0 bases at J, with 7 bases between the two ends. This CDR3 is built from 13 residues. The CDR3 coding sequence is TGTGCCAGCAGCCGTGCGGTGAACACTGAAGCTTTCTTT. Translating gives CASSRAVNTEAFF.

The count of this clone is one. The chain joins TRBV18 to TRBJ1-1; a weak D match, TRBD1 (5 bases). V was cut by 2 bases and J by 5 bases, with 12 bases left in between. This CDR3 contains 14 residues. Looked up from germline, CDR1 is KGHSH and CDR2 is LQKENI. Here the CDR3 DNA reads TGTGCCAGCTCACCAGGGGCCCTGAGTACTGAAGCTTTCTTT. Its protein product is CASSPGALSTEAFF.

This rearrangement joins TRBV18 to TRBJ2-3; D is uncertain. Per the germline V gene, CDR1 is KGHSH and CDR2 is LQKENI. CDR3 length: 13 residues. V was cut by 3 bases and J by 0 bases, with 4 bases left in between. CDR3 sequence: CASSPSSTDTQYF. In DNA form, the CDR3 reads TGTGCCAGCTCACCCTCTAGCACAGATACGCAGTATTTT. Looking up the rest from reference TRBV18 and TRBJ2-3 gives the full variable domain: NAGVMQNPRHLVRRRGQEARLRCSPMKGHSHVYWYRQLPEEGLKFMVYLQKENIIDESGMPKERFSAEFPKEGPSILRIQQVVRGDSAAYFCASSPSSTDTQYFGPGTRLTVL.

This chain uses TRBV6-5 with TRBJ1-2; D remains unclear. V was cut by 2 bases and J by 2 bases, with 9 bases left in between. Per the germline V gene, CDR1 is MNHEY and CDR2 is SVGAGI. The CDR3 contains 14 residues. The CDR3 DNA follows: TGTGCCAGCAGTTACACGGTATCCAACTATGGCTACACCTTC. Its protein is CASSYTVSNYGYTF.

The chain recombines TRBV3-1 (or the pseudogene TRBV3-2) with TRBJ2-2; D is undetermined. V lost 0 bases, J lost 5 bases, and 16 bases lay in between. This CDR3 has 17 residues. CDR1 is LGHDT, CDR2 YNNKEL, per germline (reference sequence). CDR3 in amino acids: CASSQEKIAGLTGELFF. The CDR3 DNA reads as TGTGCCAGCAGCCAAGAGAAGATTGCAGGCCTAACCGGGGAGCTGTTTTTT.

CDR3: CASRSGTGSNTEAFF. The CDR3 region has the DNA TGCGCCAGCAGGAGCGGCACAGGGAGCAACACTGAAGCTTTCTTT. The chain carries TRBV5-1 and TRBJ1-1, with a possible D match to TRBD1 (6 bases). The CDR3 is 15 residues long. Trimming removed 5 bases from V and 2 bases from J, with 16 bases in between. Germline CDR1 is SGHRS and CDR2 is YFSETQ.

This clone showed up just a few times. The V gene is TRBV5-1, the J gene TRBJ2-3, with D unresolved. Germline V CDR1 and CDR2: SGHRS, YFSETQ. The V end lost 4 bases, the J end lost 0 bases, and 18 bases lay between the germline ends. This CDR3 contains 17 residues. This CDR3 is CASSPEWASESTDTQYF. The CDR3 coding sequence is TGCGCCAGCAGCCCAGAGTGGGCCTCCGAAAGCACAGATACGCAGTATTTT.

This chain uses TRBV7-2 with TRBJ1-2; D remains unclear. With 3 bases removed from V and 4 bases from J, the gap between germline ends came to 12 bases. This CDR3 contains 14 residues. Germline V CDR1 and CDR2: SGHTA, FQGNSA. This chain's CDR3 is CASSFAGEGYGYTF. The CDR3 DNA is TGTGCCAGCAGCTTCGCGGGCGAAGGCTATGGCTACACCTTC.

The chain employs TRBV9 and TRBJ2-2; TRBD2 agrees at 13 bases. This CDR3 contains 16 residues. Germline CDR1 is SGDLS and CDR2 is YYNGEE. J was trimmed by 4 bases and V by 3 bases; bases with no gene match: 3. In DNA form, the CDR3 reads TGTGCCAGCAGCGGTCGGACTAGCGGGGGCACCGGGGAGCTGTTTTTT. As protein: CASSGRTSGGTGELFF.

The rearrangement joins TRBV10-3 to TRBJ1-2; 7 nucleotides match TRBD1. Germline V gives CDR1 ENHRY, CDR2 SYGVKD. With 6 bases clipped from V and 8 bases from J, the junction kept 9 bases outside the gene matches. The CDR3 is 13 amino acids. The DNA for the CDR3 is TGTGCCATCAGGGATGACAGGGCTAGAGGCTACACCTTC. Protein product: CAIRDDRARGYTF.

The rearrangement links TRBV5-1 to TRBJ1-5; a possible D gene is TRBD1 (5 bases). Germline loops: CDR1 SGHRS, CDR2 YFSETQ. This CDR3 contains 17 residues. Trimming took off 1 base at V and 1 base at J, with 15 bases between the two ends. For the CDR3, the DNA is TGCGCCAGCAGCTTGTTCCCCGCCGGGGGGAGCAATCAGCCCCAGCATTTT. It specifies CASSLFPAGGSNQPQHF. Drawing the rest from reference TRBV5-1 and TRBJ1-5, the complete variable domain is KAGVTQTPRYLIKTRGQQVTLSCSPISGHRSVSWYQQTPGQGLQFLFEYFSETQRNKGNFPGRFSGRQFSNSRSEMNVSTLELGDSALYLCASSLFPAGGSNQPQHFGDGTRLSIL.

This chain joins TRBV19 and TRBJ2-6; possibly TRBD1 for D (6 bases). The CDR3 spans 17 residues. Germline V CDR1 and CDR2: LNHDA, SQIVND (reference sequence). V was trimmed by 3 bases and J by 0 bases, leaving 12 bases between them. The CDR3 nucleotides read TGTGCCAGTAGTATTGGGGGCTTAAGCTCTGGGGCCAACGTCCTGACTTTC. As protein: CASSIGGLSSGANVLTF.

The V gene is TRBV10-3, the J gene TRBJ2-3; D unresolved. Trimming stripped 4 bases from V and 6 bases from J, with 11 bases between. Germline V CDR1 and CDR2: ENHRY, SYGVKD. The CDR3 runs 13 residues. This chain's CDR3 is CAISGSDSDTQYF. CDR3 nucleotides: TGTGCCATCAGTGGTTCAGACTCGGATACGCAGTATTTT.

The gene calls are TRBV5-1 and TRBJ1-4; D might be TRBD1 (6 bases). V lost 5 bases, J lost 1 base, and 12 bases lay in between. CDR3 size: 15 residues. CDR1 and CDR2 (germline): SGHRS, YFSETQ. The CDR3 DNA sequence: TGCGCCAGCAGGTCAGGGGATCGAACTAATGAAAAACTGTTTTTT. Translating gives CASRSGDRTNEKLFF.

The rearrangement joins TRBV30 to TRBJ1-1, with D maybe TRBD1 (6 bases). There are 12 residues in the CDR3. Germline V gives CDR1 GTSNPN, CDR2 SVGIG (reference sequence). V dropped 4 bases and J dropped 6 bases, with 12 bases sitting between them. The CDR3 DNA sequence: TGTGCCTGGATTGGGACACTCCCTGAAGCTTTCTTT. Translated: CAWIGTLPEAFF.

V is TRBV19 and J is TRBJ1-3; the match to TRBD1 covers 8 bases. Germline CDR1 and CDR2: LNHDA and SQIVND (reference sequence). There are 14 residues in the CDR3. Trimming at V came to 6 bases and at J to 2 bases, leaving 3 bases not matched to a gene. The CDR3 DNA is TGTGCCAGTAGATCCAGGGGGCCTGGAAACACCATATATTTT. Residues: CASRSRGPGNTIYF.

The chain combines TRBV9 with TRBJ1-5; the D gene is possibly TRBD1 (5 bases). V shed 4 bases and J shed 6 bases, with 14 bases lying between them. Germline values: CDR1 SGDLS, CDR2 YYNGEE. The CDR3 consists of 14 residues. The DNA of the CDR3 is TGTGCCAGCAGCAAAGGGCAGGGTAGTCAGCCCCAGCATTTT. It is translated as CASSKGQGSQPQHF.